The following is a T cell receptor (beta chain) sequence with its context. The antigen remains undetermined. These data are taken from a study of T cells in pancreatic ductal adenocarcinoma. Germline assignment: CDR1 SGHTA and CDR2 FQGNSA. Trimming shortened V by 4 bases and J by 1 base, and 5 bases separated the two germline ends. This CDR3 comprises 13 residues. Surgery without prior neoadjuvant therapy was the treatment of the selected pancreatic ductal adenocarcinoma patients. Overall study results and limits: No significant tumor-blood clonality difference; means were about 0.1 and 0.065. Enrichment of CD45RO+ effector over naive T cells in tumors may bias clonality. Blood had more productive templates and roughly 8-fold more unique clonotypes than tumor.

The data were produced by immunoSEQ multiplex PCR, yet TCRdb's version contains in-frame clones alone and is incomplete. In the table there are 97,000 or so clones, about 95% of which are singletons. The sequenced sample consisted of PBMCs. The rearrangement joins TRBV7-2 to TRBJ1-5, with D hard to call. The receptor was derived from a human donor with pancreatic ductal adenocarcinoma. In nucleotides, the CDR3 is TGTGCCAGCAGCTACGGGAGCAATCAGCCCCAGCATTTT. Amino acids: CASSYGSNQPQHF.